This TCR beta chain was identified during a study of blood T cell repertoires in COVID-19. Study-wide background: Acute-phase and convalescent COVID-19 samples originated in the United States, Italy and Spain.

Recruitment covered some 25 US areas and drew participants whose ages spanned roughly 18 to 100 years. Germline V lookup: CDR1 ENHRY, CDR2 SYGVKD. CDR3 size: 15 residues. Between the trimmed V and J ends, which lost 0 bases and 3 bases, there was a span of 11 bases. Sequencing was performed with immunoSEQ multiplex PCR; in TCRdb, only in-frame clones are kept and a portion is missing. The sample has roughly 200,000 clones, roughly four fifths seen once. The V call is TRBV10-3, the J call TRBJ1-1, with D hard to call. Sequencing used PBMCs or T cells enriched from blood (not recorded which). The sequence derives from a man aged 40-50 years who had recovered from COVID-19. CDR3 in amino acids: CAISESRTGYTEAFF. DNA of the CDR3: TGTGCCATCAGTGAGTCGAGGACTGGGTACACTGAAGCTTTCTTT.